Here is one T cell receptor (beta chain) with its context. Antigen specificity is unknown. The sample is drawn from a study of spatial heterogeneity in lung cancer. Sample time point: sample taken at primary tumor resection. Whole RNA obtained from tumor, nontumor lung or frozen PBMC underwent sequencing without sorting. TCRdb reanalysed the 5' RACE reads using MiXCR and keeps one entry per CDR3 protein. The profile shows about 9,800 distinct CDR3 sequences, around 51% of them singletons. Study-level findings and limits: The study found that expanded intratumoral alpha and beta TCR counts tracked tumor mutation counts.

V was trimmed by 0 bases and J by 4 bases, leaving 20 bases between them. Germline V gives CDR1 DFQATT, CDR2 SNEGSKA (reference sequence). The CDR3 extends over 17 amino acids. The clonotype comes from a female donor with early-stage non-small cell lung cancer. V is TRBV20-1 and J is TRBJ2-3; possible D gene TRBD2, 6 bases. The starting material was lung tumor tissue, obtained at surgery. CDR3 nucleotides: TGCAGTGCTAGAGATCTCTATCGCAGCACGGGAGCAGATACGCAGTATTTT. This encodes CSARDLYRSTGADTQYF.